This TCR beta chain derives from a study of graft-versus-host responses after intestinal transplantation. At the level of the study: The transplants performed in recipients were multivisceral, liver-intestinal, or isolated intestinal. Study findings and constraints: There was an association between peak levels of circulating GvH clones and early post-transplant HvG declines. The marrow of recipients harbored GvH clones, and ileum or blood showed some of them first.

Trimming took off 5 bases at V and 0 bases at J, with 14 bases between the two ends. Germline V lookup: CDR1 LNHDA, CDR2 SQIVND (reference sequence). This CDR3 is built from 16 residues. Regarding this clone: What it binds is not known.

Here immunoSEQ multiplex PCR was the method, and the copy in TCRdb shows in-frame clones only, minus some. The sample includes around 40,000 clones, 85% to 95% of them seen just once. Sequences were derived from unstimulated CD8+ T cells sorted from spleen or lymph node cells, sampled before transplant. This receptor was obtained from a human donor who was the organ donor for an intestinal transplant. This chain uses TRBV19 with TRBJ2-1; TRBD1 is a possible D gene (5 bases). CDR3 DNA sequence: TGTGCCAGTAGTGATCTGCCCCAGGGCTCCTACAATGAGCAGTTCTTC. Protein sequence: CASSDLPQGSYNEQFF.